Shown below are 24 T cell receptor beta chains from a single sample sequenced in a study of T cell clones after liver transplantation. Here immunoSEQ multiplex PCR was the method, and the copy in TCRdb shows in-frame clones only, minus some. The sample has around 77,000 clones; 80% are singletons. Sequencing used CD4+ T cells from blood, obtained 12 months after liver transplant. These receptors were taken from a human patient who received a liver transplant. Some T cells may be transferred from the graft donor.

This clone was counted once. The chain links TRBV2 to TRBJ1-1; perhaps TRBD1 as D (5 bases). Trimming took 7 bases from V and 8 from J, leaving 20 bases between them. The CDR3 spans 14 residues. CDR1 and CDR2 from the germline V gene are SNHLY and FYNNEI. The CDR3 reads CASNRQGLRTEAFF. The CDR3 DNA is TGTGCCAGCAATAGGCAGGGACTAAGAACGGAAGCTTTCTTT.

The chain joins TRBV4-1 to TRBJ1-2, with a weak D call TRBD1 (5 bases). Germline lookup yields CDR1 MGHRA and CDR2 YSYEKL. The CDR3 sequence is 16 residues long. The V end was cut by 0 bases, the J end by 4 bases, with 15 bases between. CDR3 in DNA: TGCGCCAGCAGCCAAGATTTGGCAGGGTGGATCTATGGCTACACCTTC. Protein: CASSQDLAGWIYGYTF.

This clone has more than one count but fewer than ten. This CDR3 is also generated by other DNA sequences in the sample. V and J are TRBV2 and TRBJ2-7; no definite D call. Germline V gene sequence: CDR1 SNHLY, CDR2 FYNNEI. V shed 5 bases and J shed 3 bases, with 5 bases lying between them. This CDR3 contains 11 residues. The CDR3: CASSYSYEQYF. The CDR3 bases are TGTGCCAGCAGTTACAGCTACGAGCAGTACTTC.

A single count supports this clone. CDR3 loop: CASSRTGGWEQYF. In DNA form, the CDR3 reads TGTGCCAGCAGCCGGACAGGGGGCTGGGAGCAGTACTTC. V gene TRBV7-6 combines with J gene TRBJ2-7; TRBD1 matches at 11 bases. This CDR3 is 13 amino acids long. V lost 5 bases, J lost 7 bases, and 4 bases stayed unmatched. Germline V gene data show CDR1 as SGHVS and CDR2 as FNYEAQ.

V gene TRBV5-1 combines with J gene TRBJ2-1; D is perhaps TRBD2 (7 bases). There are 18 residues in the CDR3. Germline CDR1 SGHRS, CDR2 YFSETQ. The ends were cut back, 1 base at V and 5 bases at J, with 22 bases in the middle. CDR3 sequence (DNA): TGCGCCAGCAGCTTGTTGCCTAGCGGAACCCAGGGGAACAATGAGCAGTTCTTC. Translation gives CASSLLPSGTQGNNEQFF.

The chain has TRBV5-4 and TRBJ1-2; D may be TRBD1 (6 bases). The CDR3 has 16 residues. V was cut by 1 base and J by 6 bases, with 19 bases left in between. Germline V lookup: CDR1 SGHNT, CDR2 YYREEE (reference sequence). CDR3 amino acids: CASSLRGLISGHGYTF. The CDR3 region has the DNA TGTGCCAGCAGCTTGAGGGGGTTAATATCAGGACATGGCTACACCTTC.

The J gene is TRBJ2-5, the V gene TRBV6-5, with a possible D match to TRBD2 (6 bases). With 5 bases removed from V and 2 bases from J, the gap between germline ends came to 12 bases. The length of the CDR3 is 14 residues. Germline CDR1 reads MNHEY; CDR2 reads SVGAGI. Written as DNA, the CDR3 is TGTGCCAGCAGTCCTAGCGAAATACAAGAGACCCAGTACTTC. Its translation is CASSPSEIQETQYF.

The CDR3 loop reads CASKGTGGIAAFF. DNA of the CDR3: TGTGCCAGTAAGGGCACGGGGGGTATTGCAGCTTTCTTT. The gene calls are TRBV19 and TRBJ1-1, with D possibly being TRBD1 (5 bases). Germline values: CDR1 LNHDA, CDR2 SQIVND (reference sequence). The V gene lost 7 bases and the J gene lost 10 bases, with 19 bases spanning the gap. The CDR3 consists of 13 residues.

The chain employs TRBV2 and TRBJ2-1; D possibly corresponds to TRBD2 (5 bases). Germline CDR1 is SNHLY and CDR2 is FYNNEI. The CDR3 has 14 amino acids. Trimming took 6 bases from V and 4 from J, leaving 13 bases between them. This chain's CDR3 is CASRKDSAYNEQFF. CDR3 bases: TGTGCCAGCAGAAAGGATAGCGCGTACAATGAGCAGTTCTTC.

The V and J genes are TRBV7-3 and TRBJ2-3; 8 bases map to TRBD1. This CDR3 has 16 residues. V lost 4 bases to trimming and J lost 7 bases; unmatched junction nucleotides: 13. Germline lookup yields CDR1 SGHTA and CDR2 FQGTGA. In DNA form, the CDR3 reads TGTGCCAGCAGCTCTGGACAGGGTGTTACGGAAAATACGCAGTATTTT. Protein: CASSSGQGVTENTQYF.

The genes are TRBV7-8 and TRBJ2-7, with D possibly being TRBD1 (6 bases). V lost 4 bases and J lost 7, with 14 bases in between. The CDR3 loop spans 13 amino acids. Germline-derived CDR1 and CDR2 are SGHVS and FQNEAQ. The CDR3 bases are TGTGCCAGCAGCTCGACAGGCCTTGGGGAGCAGTACTTC. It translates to CASSSTGLGEQYF.

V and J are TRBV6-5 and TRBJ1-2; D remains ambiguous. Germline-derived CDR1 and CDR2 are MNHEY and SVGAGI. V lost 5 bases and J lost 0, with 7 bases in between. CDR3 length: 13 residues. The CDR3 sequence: CASSLTPNYGYTF. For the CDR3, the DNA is TGTGCCAGCAGTCTGACTCCTAACTATGGCTACACCTTC.

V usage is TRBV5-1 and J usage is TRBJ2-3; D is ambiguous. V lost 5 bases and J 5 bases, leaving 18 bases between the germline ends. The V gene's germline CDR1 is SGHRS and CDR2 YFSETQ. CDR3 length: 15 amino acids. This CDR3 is CASRTDLRVKDTQYF. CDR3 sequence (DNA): TGCGCCAGCAGGACGGACCTCCGCGTTAAAGATACGCAGTATTTT. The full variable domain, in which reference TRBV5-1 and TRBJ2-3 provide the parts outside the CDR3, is KAGVTQTPRYLIKTRGQQVTLSCSPISGHRSVSWYQQTPGQGLQFLFEYFSETQRNKGNFPGRFSGRQFSNSRSEMNVSTLELGDSALYLCASRTDLRVKDTQYFGPGTRLTVL.

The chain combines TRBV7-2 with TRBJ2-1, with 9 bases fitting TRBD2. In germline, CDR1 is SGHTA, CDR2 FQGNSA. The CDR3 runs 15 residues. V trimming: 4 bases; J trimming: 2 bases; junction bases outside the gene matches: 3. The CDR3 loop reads CASSSAGGTYNEQFF. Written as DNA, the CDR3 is TGTGCCAGCAGCTCAGCGGGAGGAACCTACAATGAGCAGTTCTTC.

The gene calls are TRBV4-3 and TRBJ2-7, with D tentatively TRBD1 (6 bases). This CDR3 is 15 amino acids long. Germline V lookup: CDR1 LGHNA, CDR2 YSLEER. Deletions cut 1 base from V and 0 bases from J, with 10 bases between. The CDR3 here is CASSQGADSSYEQYF. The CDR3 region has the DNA TGCGCCAGCAGCCAAGGAGCGGACAGCTCCTACGAGCAGTACTTC.

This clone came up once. This CDR3 is CASSYSKSGTPYEQYF. As DNA, the CDR3 is TGTGCCAGCAGTTACTCGAAGAGCGGGACACCCTACGAGCAGTACTTC. The V call is TRBV6-6, the J call TRBJ2-7, with D perhaps matching TRBD2 (7 bases). The CDR3 runs 16 residues. Germline V lookup: CDR1 MNHNY, CDR2 SVGAGI (reference sequence). V was pared by 0 bases and J by 2 bases, with 14 bases between.

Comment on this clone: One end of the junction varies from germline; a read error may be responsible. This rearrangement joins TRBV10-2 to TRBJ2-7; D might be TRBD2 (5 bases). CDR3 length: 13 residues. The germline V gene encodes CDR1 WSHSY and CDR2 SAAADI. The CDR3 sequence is CASRSGIAYEQYF. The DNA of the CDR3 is TGCGCCAGCAGATCCGGGATCGCCTATGAGCAGTACTTC.

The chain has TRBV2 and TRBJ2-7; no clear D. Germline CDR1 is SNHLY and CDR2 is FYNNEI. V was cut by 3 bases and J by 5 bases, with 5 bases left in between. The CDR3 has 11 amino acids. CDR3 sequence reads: CASSENHEQYF. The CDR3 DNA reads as TGTGCCAGCAGTGAGAACCACGAGCAGTACTTC.

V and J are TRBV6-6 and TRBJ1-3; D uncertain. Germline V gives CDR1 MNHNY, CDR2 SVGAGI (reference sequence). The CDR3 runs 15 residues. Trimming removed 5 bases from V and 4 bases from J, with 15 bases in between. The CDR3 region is CASSHLNSGGNTIYF. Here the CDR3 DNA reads TGTGCCAGCAGTCACCTCAATAGTGGAGGAAACACCATATATTTT.

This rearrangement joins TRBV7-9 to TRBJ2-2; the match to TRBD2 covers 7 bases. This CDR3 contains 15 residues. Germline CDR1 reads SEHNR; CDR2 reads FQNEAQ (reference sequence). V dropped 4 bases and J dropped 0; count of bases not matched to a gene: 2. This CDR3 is CASSSGTTNTGELFF. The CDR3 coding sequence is TGTGCCAGCAGCTCAGGGACTACGAACACCGGGGAGCTGTTTTTT. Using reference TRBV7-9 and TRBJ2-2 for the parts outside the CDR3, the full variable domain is DTGVSQNPRHKITKRGQNVTFRCDPISEHNRLYWYRQTLGQGPEFLTYFQNEAQLEKSRLLSDRFSAERPKGSFSTLEIQRTEQGDSAMYLCASSSGTTNTGELFFGEGSRLTVL.

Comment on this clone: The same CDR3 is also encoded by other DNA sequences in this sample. The CDR3 DNA sequence: TGCGCCAGCAGCCAAGATCGAAACACTGAAGCTTTCTTT. Protein sequence: CASSQDRNTEAFF. The V gene is TRBV4-3, the J gene TRBJ1-1; unclear D gene. CDR1 LGHNA and CDR2 YSLEER come from the germline V gene. This CDR3 has 13 residues. Trimming shortened V by 0 bases and J by 2 bases, and 4 bases separated the two germline ends.

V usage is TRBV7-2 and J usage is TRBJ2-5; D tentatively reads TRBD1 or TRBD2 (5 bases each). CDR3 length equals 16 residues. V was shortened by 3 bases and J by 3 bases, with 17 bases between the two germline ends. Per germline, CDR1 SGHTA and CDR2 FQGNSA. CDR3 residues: CASSFGTGTRKETQYF. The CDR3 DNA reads TGTGCCAGCAGCTTCGGGACGGGTACCAGGAAAGAGACCCAGTACTTC.

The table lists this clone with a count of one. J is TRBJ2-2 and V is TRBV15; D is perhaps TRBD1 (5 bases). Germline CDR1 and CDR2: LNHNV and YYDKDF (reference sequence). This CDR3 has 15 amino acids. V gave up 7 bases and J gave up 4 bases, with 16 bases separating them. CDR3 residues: CATKEQGQGTGELFF. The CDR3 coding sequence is TGTGCCACCAAGGAGCAGGGTCAGGGCACCGGGGAGCTGTTTTTT.

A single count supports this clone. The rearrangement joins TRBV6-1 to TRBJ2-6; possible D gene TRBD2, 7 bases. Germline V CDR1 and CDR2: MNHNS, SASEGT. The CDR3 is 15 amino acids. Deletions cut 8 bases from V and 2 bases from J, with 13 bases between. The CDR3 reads CASRGAMAGANVLTF. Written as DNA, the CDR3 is TGTGCCAGCCGGGGGGCCATGGCTGGGGCCAACGTCCTGACTTTC.